The subject of this entry is one TCR beta chain. Its specificity is unknown. The data derive from a study of CD8 T cells in ankylosing spondylitis. General study points: Ankylosing spondylitis blood appeared to be characterized by a TCR beta motif of under ten highly homologous variants.

The CDR3 totals 13 residues. V was clipped by 3 bases and J by 1 base, with 6 bases between them. Germline V CDR1 and CDR2: MRHNA, SNTAGT. TCRdb reprocessed the 5' RACE reads with MiXCR, giving one entry per CDR3 protein. The sample includes about 480,000 distinct CDR3 sequences, about 15% of them seen just once. The source is a male donor with ankylosing spondylitis. This chain joins TRBV6-4 and TRBJ1-1; D unclear. The sequencing sample was made of blood, either unsorted or a sorted T cell fraction (not recorded which). CDR3 sequence: CASSEWENTEAFF. The DNA of the CDR3 is TGTGCCAGCAGTGAATGGGAGAACACTGAAGCTTTCTTT.